This T cell receptor beta chain was recorded in a study of blood T cell repertoires in COVID-19. Sequenced by immunoSEQ multiplex PCR; TCRdb stores in-frame clones only, minus some. This table has about 250,000 clones, 70% to 90% appearing once. This CDR3 comprises 17 residues. Germline V lookup: CDR1 SGHTA, CDR2 FQGNSA. V dropped 1 base and J dropped 2; count of bases not matched to a gene: 7. V is TRBV7-2 and J is TRBJ1-5; 8 nucleotides match TRBD1. This clonotype originated in a human donor with COVID-19, enrolled during active disease. The donor label of this sample is uncertain. The sample was peripheral blood. CDR3 amino acids: CASSLVAGGRGNQPQHF. CDR3 nucleotide sequence: TGTGCCAGCAGCTTAGTAGCAGGGGGCAGGGGCAATCAGCCCCAGCATTTT.